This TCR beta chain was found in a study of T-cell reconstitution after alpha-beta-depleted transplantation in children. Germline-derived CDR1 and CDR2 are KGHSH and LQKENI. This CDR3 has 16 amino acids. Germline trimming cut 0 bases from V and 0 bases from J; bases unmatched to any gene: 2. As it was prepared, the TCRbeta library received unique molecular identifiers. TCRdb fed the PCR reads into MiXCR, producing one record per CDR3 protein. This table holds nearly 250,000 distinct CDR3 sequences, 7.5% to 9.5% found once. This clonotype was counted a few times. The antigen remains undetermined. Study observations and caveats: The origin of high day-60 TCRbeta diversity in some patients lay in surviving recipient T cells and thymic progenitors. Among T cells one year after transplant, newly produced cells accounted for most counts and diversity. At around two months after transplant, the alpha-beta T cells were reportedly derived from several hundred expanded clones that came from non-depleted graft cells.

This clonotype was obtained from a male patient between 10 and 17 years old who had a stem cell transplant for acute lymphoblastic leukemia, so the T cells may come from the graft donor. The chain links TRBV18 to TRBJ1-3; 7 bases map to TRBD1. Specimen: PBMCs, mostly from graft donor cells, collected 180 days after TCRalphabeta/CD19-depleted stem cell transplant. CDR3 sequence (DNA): TGTGCCAGCTCACCACCCTGGGACAGCTCTGGAAACACCATATATTTT. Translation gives CASSPPWDSSGNTIYF.